This record covers a single T cell receptor (beta chain). Its antigen is undetermined. This specimen comes from a study of identical twins. Study observations and caveats: Carriage of fewer insertions was seen in abundant cord blood beta clonotypes, whereas memory repertoires showed none.

TCRdb itself ran the 5' RACE reads through MiXCR, one entry per CDR3 protein. This repertoire shows 400,000 to 550,000 distinct CDR3 sequences, 13% to 15% found once; its top ten account for 0.8% to 1%. V was trimmed by 2 bases and J by 3 bases, leaving 19 bases between them. CDR1 MNHNS and CDR2 SASEGT come from the germline V gene. CDR3 size: 18 residues. The same specimen was also included in a second study, on yellow fever vaccine responses in identical twins.

The sample comprised CD4+ T cells sorted from blood. The receptor comes from a woman between 18 and 29 years old in good health. The V call is TRBV6-1, the J call TRBJ2-2; weak D call: TRBD2 (5 bases). For the CDR3, the DNA is TGTGCCAGCAGTGAACCGGTGCGGGCCGCCGGTGACACCGGGGAGCTGTTTTTT. This translates into CASSEPVRAAGDTGELFF.